The 24 T cell receptor beta chains listed next were all sequenced from one sample in a study of T cell responses to AZD1222 COVID-19 vaccine (dated by TCRdb to the early 2020s). In the paper's terms, the time point label means: about 28 days (+/-7) after the second vaccine dose. The method behind the library was the immunoSEQ multiplex PCR assay. This immuneACCESS table, as held by TCRdb, lists in-frame sequences with V and J called but not all clones. Of the missing ones, under half trace to an unresolved V gene in checked studies; the others have no known cause. Present in this sample are roughly 70,000 clones, about 80% of which were seen just once. Jointly, the top ten make up roughly 6% of the sample. Material: peripheral blood, obtained 28 days after the second AZD1222 dose. The receptors stem from an adult who received the AZD1222 COVID-19 vaccine.

The chain joins TRBV6-4 to TRBJ1-4, with a weak D call TRBD1 (6 bases). Germline CDR1 and CDR2: MRHNA and SNTAGT. Trimming left V 2 bases short and J 4 bases short, with 11 bases between. This CDR3 has 15 amino acids. CDR3 sequence reads: CASSDHRVGNEKLFF. The CDR3 DNA reads TGTGCCAGCAGTGACCACAGGGTTGGTAATGAAAAACTGTTTTTT.

V and J are TRBV13 and TRBJ1-6; D unresolved. V was shortened by 5 bases and J by 14 bases, with 16 bases between the two germline ends. Germline V lookup: CDR1 PRHDT, CDR2 FYEKMQ (reference sequence). The CDR3 spans 13 residues. The CDR3 DNA reads as TGTGCCAGCAGCGCAGAAGCGGGTACGTCCCTCCACTTT. This translates into CASSAEAGTSLHF. Full variable domain (outside the CDR3, taken from reference TRBV13 and TRBJ1-6): AAGVIQSPRHLIKEKRETATLKCYPIPRHDTVYWYQQGPGQDPQFLISFYEKMQSDKGSIPDRFSAQQFSDYHSELNMSSLELGDSALYFCASSAEAGTSLHFGNGTRLTVT.

The chain combines TRBV12-3 or TRBV12-4 with TRBJ1-5, with D unclear. V was trimmed by 3 bases and J by 3 bases, leaving 3 bases between them. This CDR3 is 12 amino acids long. The CDR3: CASSFDNQPQHF. CDR3 nucleotide sequence: TGTGCCAGCAGTTTCGACAATCAGCCCCAGCATTTT.

CDR3 sequence reads: CASSLRRSLLTGHYTF. Here the CDR3 DNA reads TGTGCCAGCAGCTTGCGGAGGTCACTGTTAACAGGGCACTACACCTTC. J is TRBJ1-2 and V is TRBV7-2; the D gene is possibly TRBD1 (6 bases). CDR1 is SGHTA and CDR2 is FQGNSA in the germline V gene. Trimming cost V 3 bases and J 10 bases, with 24 bases left between them. This CDR3 spans 16 amino acids.

This chain links TRBV27 with TRBJ1-5; no reliable D call. Germline CDR1 is MNHEY and CDR2 is SMNVEV (reference sequence). Trimming removed 6 bases from V and 2 bases from J, with 11 bases in between. The CDR3 consists of 14 residues. CDR3 sequence: CASSGVGGNQPQHF. The CDR3 DNA reads TGTGCCAGCAGCGGGGTCGGGGGCAATCAGCCCCAGCATTTT.

The V gene is TRBV12-3 or TRBV12-4, the J gene TRBJ2-5, with 10 bases fitting TRBD1. Germline trimming cut 8 bases from V and 7 bases from J; bases unmatched to any gene: 4. This CDR3 region has 12 residues. This chain's CDR3 is CASGGQGVTQYF. CDR3 sequence (DNA): TGTGCCAGCGGAGGACAGGGGGTGACCCAGTACTTC.

The chain recombines TRBV5-1 with TRBJ2-5, with TRBD1 matching over 7 bases. Germline CDR1 SGHRS, CDR2 YFSETQ. J was trimmed by 4 bases and V by 4 bases; bases with no gene match: 10. This CDR3 comprises 15 residues. CDR3 sequence: CASSTSGTEGETQYF. CDR3 coding DNA: TGCGCCAGCAGCACGTCCGGGACAGAGGGAGAGACCCAGTACTTC.

The chain employs TRBV25-1 and TRBJ1-4, with 8 bases aligning to TRBD1. This CDR3 region has 16 residues. Trimming at V came to 7 bases and at J to 8 bases, leaving 15 bases not matched to a gene. Germline CDR1 reads MGHDK; CDR2 reads SYGVNS. For the CDR3, the DNA is TGTGCCAGCACCATGAATCGGGGACAGGTTAGCGAAAAACTGTTTTTT. Its protein is CASTMNRGQVSEKLFF.

The chain employs TRBV13 and TRBJ1-1; no reliable D call. The CDR3 runs 13 residues. Trimming left V 2 bases short and J 0 bases short, with 4 bases between. Germline CDR1 is PRHDT and CDR2 is FYEKMQ (reference sequence). The CDR3 sequence is CASSLRVNTEAFF. CDR3 nucleotide sequence: TGTGCCAGCAGCTTACGGGTGAACACTGAAGCTTTCTTT.

The chain employs TRBV6-5 and TRBJ1-1, with no clear D. V lost 1 base and J 3 bases, leaving 9 bases between the germline ends. Germline loops: CDR1 MNHEY, CDR2 SVGAGI. The CDR3 consists of 14 residues. The CDR3 reads CASSYFGIYTEAFF. For the CDR3, the DNA is TGTGCCAGCAGTTACTTTGGGATATACACTGAAGCTTTCTTT.

V gene TRBV9 combines with J gene TRBJ2-3; D is uncertain. This CDR3 is 14 amino acids long. CDR1 is SGDLS, CDR2 YYNGEE, per germline. V was cut by 0 bases and J by 5 bases, with 10 bases left in between. This CDR3 reads CASSVATLGDTQYF. CDR3 nucleotides: TGTGCCAGCAGCGTAGCCACCCTAGGAGATACGCAGTATTTT.

This clone was seen once. The CDR3: CASSLDRPYGYTF. The CDR3 DNA reads TGTGCCAGCAGCCTGGACAGGCCGTATGGCTACACCTTC. This rearrangement joins TRBV5-6 to TRBJ1-2, with TRBD1 identical over 7 bases. The CDR3 spans 13 residues. Germline V gives CDR1 SGHDT, CDR2 YYEEEE. The trim removed 4 bases at V and 5 bases at J, leaving 5 bases unmatched.

The sample holds one count of this clone. The chain uses TRBV9 and TRBJ1-1, with TRBD1 matching 10 bases. Germline CDR1 is SGDLS and CDR2 is YYNGEE. CDR3 size: 17 residues. J gave up 0 bases and V 2 bases, and 7 bases lay outside the gene matches. DNA of the CDR3: TGTGCCAGCAGCGTCGGACAGGGGGAGTTCATGAACACTGAAGCTTTCTTT. Translating it yields CASSVGQGEFMNTEAFF.

V usage is TRBV30 and J usage is TRBJ1-6, with TRBD1 matching over 12 bases. V lost 3 bases, J lost 12 bases, and 9 bases stayed unmatched. The CDR3 runs 15 residues. Per the germline V gene, CDR1 is GTSNPN and CDR2 is SVGIG (reference sequence). The CDR3 loop is CAWRPEGTGGRPLHF. CDR3 sequence (DNA): TGTGCCTGGAGACCCGAAGGGACAGGGGGCAGACCCCTCCACTTT. The entire variable domain, with the rest obtained from reference TRBV30 and TRBJ1-6, is as follows: SQTIHQWPATLVQPVGSPLSLECTVEGTSNPNLYWYRQAAGRGLQLLFYSVGIGQISSEVPQNLSASRPQDRQFILSSKKLLLSDSGFYLCAWRPEGTGGRPLHFGNGTRLTVT.

The rearrangement links TRBV19 to TRBJ1-5; 7 bases agree with TRBD1. Germline V CDR1 and CDR2: LNHDA, SQIVND (reference sequence). The CDR3 covers 16 residues. J was trimmed by 5 bases and V by 3 bases; bases with no gene match: 10. CDR3 coding DNA: TGTGCCAGTAGTATGGCAGGGGGTTTTAGAGATCAGCCCCAGCATTTT. Amino acids: CASSMAGGFRDQPQHF.

This clone was picked up a small number of times. The chain couples TRBV27 to TRBJ2-3; 9 bases are shared with TRBD2. This CDR3 comprises 15 residues. The germline V gene has CDR1 MNHEY and CDR2 SMNVEV (reference sequence). The V segment lost 4 bases and the J segment 4 bases; nucleotides outside the gene matches: 6. CDR3 DNA sequence: TGTGCCAGCAGTTCCGTAGCGGGGGATTCAGATACGCAGTATTTT. Translation gives CASSSVAGDSDTQYF.

The V and J genes are TRBV19 and TRBJ1-5; maybe TRBD1 (5 bases). This CDR3 has 18 residues. Germline V gene lookup returns CDR1 LNHDA and CDR2 SQIVND (reference sequence). V lost 6 bases and J 2 bases, leaving 23 bases between the germline ends. The CDR3 nucleotides are TGTGCCAGTAGACCCTCCCGGCGGGGCTCCCGTGGCAATCAGCCCCAGCATTTT. Protein sequence: CASRPSRRGSRGNQPQHF.

The sample holds a few counts of this clone. The chain joins TRBV3-1 (or the pseudogene TRBV3-2) to TRBJ1-4; D may be TRBD1 (5 bases). Germline values: CDR1 LGHDT, CDR2 YNNKEL (reference sequence). Trimming cost V 1 base and J 7 bases, with 13 bases left between them. This CDR3 is 15 amino acids long. The DNA for the CDR3 is TGTGCCAGCAGCCAAGTGGGGGGAGGAATTGAAAAACTGTTTTTT. This codes for CASSQVGGGIEKLFF.

This chain links TRBV27 with TRBJ2-7; TRBD2 aligns across 11 bases. The CDR3 has 15 amino acids. V was pared by 6 bases and J by 2 bases, with 6 bases of the junction left unmatched. Germline CDR1 is MNHEY and CDR2 is SMNVEV (reference sequence). The CDR3 protein is CASSPGTSGTYEQYF. The CDR3 DNA reads TGTGCCAGCAGCCCTGGGACTAGCGGAACCTACGAGCAGTACTTC.

This clone was detected ten times or more. The chain links TRBV5-1 to TRBJ1-3; D not resolved. With 6 bases removed from V and 9 bases from J, the gap between germline ends came to 16 bases. CDR1 and CDR2 from the germline V gene are SGHRS and YFSETQ. The CDR3 consists of 13 residues. The CDR3 is CASTETGSSTIYF. CDR3 nucleotide sequence: TGCGCCAGCACGGAGACGGGGTCCAGCACCATATATTTT.

This clone was seen more than once but under ten times. This chain uses TRBV11-2 with TRBJ1-2; D is perhaps TRBD1 (5 bases). Per germline, CDR1 SGHAT and CDR2 FQNNGV. V dropped 4 bases and J dropped 4 bases, with 16 bases sitting between them. The CDR3 loop spans 15 amino acids. CDR3 sequence: CASSSGHGSGYGYTF. CDR3 nucleotide sequence: TGTGCCAGCAGCTCGGGGCACGGATCTGGCTATGGCTACACCTTC.

This clone was observed a few times. This rearrangement joins TRBV10-2 to TRBJ1-5, with D tentatively TRBD1 (5 bases). The CDR3 runs to 17 residues. V was clipped by 7 bases and J by 0 bases, with 19 bases between them. Germline CDR1 reads WSHSY; CDR2 reads SAAADI. DNA for the CDR3: TGCGCCAGCATACCCCAGGGCCTCCCTTATAGCAATCAGCCCCAGCATTTT. Protein: CASIPQGLPYSNQPQHF.

This chain uses TRBV19 with TRBJ1-2, with 7 positions matching TRBD1. Germline assignment: CDR1 LNHDA and CDR2 SQIVND (reference sequence). CDR3 length: 15 residues. Trimming at V came to 6 bases and at J to 6 bases, leaving 13 bases not matched to a gene. This CDR3 reads CASSKQGSDLNGYTF. The CDR3 region has the DNA TGTGCCAGTAGCAAACAGGGGTCCGACCTAAATGGCTACACCTTC.

The count of this clone is one. The chain combines TRBV5-1 with TRBJ1-3; D remains ambiguous. CDR1 is SGHRS, CDR2 YFSETQ, per germline. V lost 0 bases and J 3 bases, leaving 7 bases between the germline ends. The CDR3 has 14 residues. The CDR3 reads CASSLGAHGNTIYF. CDR3 sequence (DNA): TGCGCCAGCAGCTTGGGGGCGCATGGAAACACCATATATTTT.